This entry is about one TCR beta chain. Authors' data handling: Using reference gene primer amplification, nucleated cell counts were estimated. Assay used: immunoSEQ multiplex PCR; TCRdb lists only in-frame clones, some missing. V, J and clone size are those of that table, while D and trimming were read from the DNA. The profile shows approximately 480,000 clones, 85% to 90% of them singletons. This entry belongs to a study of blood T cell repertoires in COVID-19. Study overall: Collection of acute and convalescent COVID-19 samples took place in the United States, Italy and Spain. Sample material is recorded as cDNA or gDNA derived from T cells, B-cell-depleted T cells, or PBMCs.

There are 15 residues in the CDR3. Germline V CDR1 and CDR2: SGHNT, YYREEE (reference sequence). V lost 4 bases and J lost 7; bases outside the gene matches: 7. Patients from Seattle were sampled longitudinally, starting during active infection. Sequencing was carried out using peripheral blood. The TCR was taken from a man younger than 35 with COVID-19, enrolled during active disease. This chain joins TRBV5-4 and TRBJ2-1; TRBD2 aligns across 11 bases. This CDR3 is CASSTTSGESNEQFF. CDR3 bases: TGTGCCAGCAGCACGACTAGCGGGGAAAGTAATGAGCAGTTCTTC.